The sequence of this T cell receptor beta chain was determined in a study of blood T cell repertoires in COVID-19 (dated by TCRdb to 2020 to 2022). In the study overall: The collaborator samples originated in the United States, Italy and Spain and spanned the acute and convalescent phases of COVID-19. The prospective study material was composed of cDNA or gDNA derived from T cells, B-cell-depleted T cells, or PBMCs. Subjects who had been exposed to COVID-19, were actively infected with it, or had recovered from it provided the deeply sampled blood TCRbeta repertoires that made up the dataset. A freely available public database, intended as a resource for researchers studying the immune response to SARS-CoV-2, is where the repertoires were released. The samples were drawn from the first 160 participants of the ongoing ImmuneRACE study and from 1,254 subjects provided by 6 global collaborators. A de-identified subject ID, COVID-19 status, age in years and sex were almost always included in the sample metadata. HLA class I and class II types, where available, came from metadata supplied by the sample provider rather than from assay-based typing. Here is what the overall study found, with its caveats: The quantity of clinical and demographic metadata differed by source and by participant and was supplied without curation.

Another Seattle source contributed samples from volunteer blood donors who had recovered from COVID-19. The collaborating institutions used their own protocols to collect whole blood in K2EDTA tubes. For TCRbeta analysis, collaborators shipped samples as frozen whole blood, isolated PBMCs, or DNA extracted from either of those sample types. CDR1 and CDR2, looked up from the germline V gene, are SGDLS and YYNGEE. Counted from cysteine to phenylalanine, this CDR3 has 16 amino acids. Kept here is only the CDR3 DNA, which spans 48 bases and is read in frame from base 1. Trimming costs V 0 bases and J 0 bases, and their ends lie 7 bases apart. Turning to this clone: Its cognate antigen has yet to be identified. Base quality data are lacking; no much larger clone is found one base away.

The immunoSEQ Assay, a bias-controlled multiplex PCR, was used to amplify TCRbeta CDR3 regions from genomic DNA. In the original analysis: Within the assay, amplification of reference gene primers was used to estimate how many nucleated cells each sample contained. Sequence reads were collapsed and filtered to measure the absolute abundance of every unique TCRbeta CDR3 rearrangement. Productive Simpson clonality was computed per sample as the square root of Simpson's diversity index over productive rearrangements. TCRdb limited this immuneACCESS table to in-frame rearrangements with V and J called. A share of clones is missing; checked studies link under half to unresolved V genes, and the rest is unexplained. V and J calls and clone size come straight from that table; D and trimming were deduced from the DNA. For this sample there are some 150,000 clones; over 80% appear just once. The top ten constitute around 3.9% of the sample.

The chain is encoded by TRBV9 joined to TRBJ2-6; the D gene cannot be resolved reliably. Sequenced sample: peripheral blood. The clonotype originates from a woman aged 55-69 years who had recovered from COVID-19. Here is the DNA: TGTGCCAGCAGCGTAGCTACGCACTCTGGGGCCAACGTCCTGACTTTC. This yields the protein CASSVATHSGANVLTF.